This T cell receptor beta chain stems from a study of T cells after yellow fever vaccination. Across the study: Fractions of low cell number were prepared using SMART-Seq v4 Ultra Low Input.

V shed 1 base and J 5 bases; nucleotides not matched to a gene: 4. Germline CDR1 is SGHAT and CDR2 is FQNNGV. The CDR3 has 16 amino acids. TCRdb recomputed calls from the 5' RACE reads with MiXCR, one row per CDR3 protein. This sample has 300,000 or so distinct CDR3 sequences, with about an eighth found just once. The sample in question was CD4+ T cells sorted from PBMCs, obtained 45 days after the yellow fever booster vaccination. This rearrangement joins TRBV11-2 to TRBJ2-3, with 12 bases fitting TRBD2. This receptor was obtained from a man aged 25-45 years who received the YFV17D yellow fever vaccine. This CDR3 is CASSLGLAGVVDTQYF. DNA for the CDR3: TGTGCCAGCAGCTTAGGACTAGCGGGAGTGGTAGATACGCAGTATTTT.